Presented here are 28 T cell receptor beta chains from one specimen sequenced in a study of CD8+CD57+ T cells in acquired aplastic anemia. TCR beta VDJ and CDR3 profiling used genomic DNA as template. TCRdb redid the calling of the reads with MiXCR, one entry per CDR3 protein. The data contain a few hundred thousand distinct CDR3 sequences, around 72% of them singletons. Sequenced material: sorted CD4+, CD8+, or CD8+CD57+ T cells (not recorded which) from PBMCs. The receptors were gathered from a human donor in good health, serving as a control.

This rearrangement joins TRBV9 to TRBJ2-6, with TRBD1 matching over 8 bases. V was clipped by 3 bases and J by 4 bases; unmatched bases: 6. This CDR3 region has 16 residues. From germline, CDR1 is SGDLS and CDR2 YYNGEE. CDR3 sequence reads: CASSDRTGRGANVLTF. The CDR3 DNA reads TGTGCCAGCAGCGACAGGACAGGGAGGGGGGCCAACGTCCTGACTTTC.

This chain links TRBV12-3 or TRBV12-4 with TRBJ1-1; TRBD1 is a possible D gene (5 bases). Trimming left V 5 bases short and J 1 base short, with 11 bases between. The CDR3 sequence is 14 residues long. CDR3 in amino acids: CASSVGVKNTEAFF. The CDR3 bases are TGTGCCAGCAGTGTAGGGGTTAAGAACACTGAAGCTTTCTTT.

Comment on this clonotype: An end of the junction does not agree with germline; a read error may underlie this. The chain is built from TRBV10-3 and TRBJ1-1; no definite D call. The CDR3 spans 14 residues. Germline CDR1 reads ENHRY; CDR2 reads SYGVKD. The CDR3 nucleotides read TGTGCCAGCAGTTACTCGTCGAGGGATGGTGAAGCTTTCTTT. It yields the protein CASSYSSRDGEAFF.

This clonotype was observed many times. This sequence joins TRBV27 and TRBJ2-1; TRBD1 or TRBD2 may be the D gene (6 bases each). In germline, CDR1 is MNHEY, CDR2 SMNVEV (reference sequence). The V end lost 5 bases, the J end lost 2 bases, and 7 bases lay between the germline ends. This CDR3 contains 13 residues. The CDR3 bases are TGTGCCAGCAGTAGGGGGGCCTACAATGAGCAGTTCTTC. Translating it yields CASSRGAYNEQFF.

The V call is TRBV6-1, the J call TRBJ1-1, with a tentative D call TRBD1 (6 bases). This CDR3 is built from 15 residues. CDR1 is MNHNS, CDR2 SASEGT, per germline. The ends were cut back, 8 bases at V and 11 bases at J, with 27 bases in the middle. The CDR3 bases are TGTGCCAGCGCCCATAGACGGGGGCGTGTGTTAGGGGCTTTCTTT. It encodes CASAHRRGRVLGAFF.

This clonotype has just a few counts. J is TRBJ2-5 and V is TRBV19, with D unclear. This CDR3 contains 13 residues. In germline, CDR1 is LNHDA, CDR2 SQIVND (reference sequence). V lost 5 bases and J 4 bases, leaving 11 bases between the germline ends. For the CDR3, the DNA is TGTGCCAGTAGTCCCAGTCTCGTAGAGACCCAGTACTTC. Protein product: CASSPSLVETQYF.

This clonotype appeared a single time. Lacking the conserved final phenylalanine or tryptophan, this CDR3 likely reflects a read error. It is unclear where the CDR3 begins or ends on the DNA, so no DNA is shown, and the CDR3 is as TCRdb lists it. This chain joins TRBV10-3 and TRBJ2-3. The length of the CDR3 is 11 amino acids, counting both ends. CDR1 and CDR2 (germline): ENHRY, SYGVKD. The CDR3 is CAISVTDTQYI.

The rearrangement joins TRBV20-1 to TRBJ1-1, with 7 nucleotides matching TRBD1. CDR3 size: 13 residues. CDR1 and CDR2 (germline): DFQATT, SNEGSKA (reference sequence). Losses at the gene ends were 5 bases for V and 9 bases for J; bases not matched to a gene: 12. DNA of the CDR3: TGCAGTGCTCGGTGGTCAGGGGGTAGCAAAGCTTTCTTT. Protein product: CSARWSGGSKAFF.

V and J are TRBV10-1 and TRBJ2-3; D ambiguous. The J call is in doubt because the DNA end fits TRBJ1-2 better. Germline assignment: CDR1 WNHNN and CDR2 SYGVQD (reference sequence). This CDR3 contains 13 residues. The chain's CDR3 is CASSEMRIGGYTF. CDR3 coding DNA: TGCGCCAGCAGCGAGATGAGAATTGGTGGCTACACCTTC.

Concerning this clonotype itself: One end of the junction does not line up with germline, which may come from a read error. The rearrangement joins TRBV5-5 to TRBJ1-1, with D maybe TRBD1 (5 bases). The germline gives CDR1 SGHKS, CDR2 YYEKEE (reference sequence). The CDR3 consists of 18 residues. CDR3 sequence (DNA): TGCGCCAGCAGCCAGTCCTCATCTCTGGGGCGGATGAACACTGAAGCTTTCTTT. This gives the protein CASSQSSSLGRMNTEAFF.

This clonotype appeared many times. CDR3: CASSELTGGTGELFF. CDR3 sequence (DNA): TGTGCCAGCAGTGAACTAACAGGAGGAACCGGGGAGCTGTTTTTT. The chain combines TRBV6-1 with TRBJ2-2; D tentatively fits TRBD1 or TRBD2 (5 bases each). Trimming cost V 2 bases and J 5 bases, with 12 bases left between them. The CDR3 has 15 residues. CDR1 MNHNS and CDR2 SASEGT come from the germline V gene.

By frequency in the sample, this clonotype is medium-sized. The chain has TRBV19 and TRBJ2-7; the D is unclear. V was clipped by 9 bases and J by 0 bases, with 6 bases between them. Germline V gene sequence: CDR1 LNHDA, CDR2 SQIVND (reference sequence). The CDR3 has 11 residues. DNA for the CDR3: TGTGCCAGCTCCAGCTCCTACGAGCAGTACTTC. As protein: CASSSSYEQYF.

Concerning this clonotype: The junction differs from germline at one of its ends, possibly a read error. CDR3 nucleotide sequence: TGTGCCAGCAGCGTTGACGGGCGGGGGGACCGCTACGTGCAGTACTTC. This gives the protein CASSVDGRGDRYVQYF. The rearrangement uses TRBV7-2 and TRBJ2-7; 8 positions agree with TRBD2. The CDR3 spans 16 residues. Germline V gene lookup returns CDR1 SGHTA and CDR2 FQGNSA.

The rearrangement joins TRBV2 to TRBJ2-5, with a possible D match to TRBD2 (6 bases). The CDR3 contains 13 residues. Trimming stripped 4 bases from V and 5 bases from J, with 11 bases between. The germline gives CDR1 SNHLY, CDR2 FYNNEI. The CDR3 reads CASSGDFRETQYF. In DNA form, the CDR3 reads TGTGCCAGCAGTGGGGACTTTAGGGAGACCCAGTACTTC.

V usage is TRBV20-1 and J usage is TRBJ2-7, with 8 bases that match TRBD1. CDR1 DFQATT and CDR2 SNEGSKA come from the germline V gene (reference sequence). Trimming removed 1 base from V and 1 base from J; junction bases left unmatched: 15. This CDR3 has 18 residues. The CDR3 nucleotides are TGCAGTGCTAGAGGGCTCAGGGGGCGGGGTTCAACTTCCTACGAGCAGTACTTC. Translation: CSARGLRGRGSTSYEQYF.

The chain recombines TRBV20-1 with TRBJ1-3, with TRBD1 matching 8 bases. Germline V CDR1 and CDR2: DFQATT, SNEGSKA (reference sequence). The V segment lost 5 bases and the J segment 0 bases; nucleotides outside the gene matches: 3. This CDR3 has 14 amino acids. The CDR3 spells CSAEDRASGNTIYF. The CDR3 DNA reads TGCAGTGCTGAGGACAGGGCCTCTGGAAACACCATATATTTT.

This clonotype has just a few counts. A read error may explain this, as a much larger clone is one base away. The chain uses TRBV7-8 and TRBJ2-7; either TRBD1 or TRBD2 may fit D (5 bases each). Germline V CDR1 and CDR2: SGHVS, FQNEAQ. The CDR3 has 11 amino acids. The CDR3 reads CAWGTPYERYF. The CDR3 DNA follows: TGTGCCTGGGGGACCCCCTACGAGCGGTACTTC.

The V and J genes are TRBV24-1 and TRBJ1-1; TRBD1 might be the D (6 bases). This CDR3 contains 16 residues. From germline, CDR1 is KGHDR and CDR2 SFDVKD. The ends were cut back, 4 bases at V and 1 base at J, with 15 bases in the middle. This CDR3 is CATSDTGQLANTEAFF. CDR3 in DNA: TGTGCCACCAGTGACACAGGGCAGCTAGCGAACACTGAAGCTTTCTTT.

Many counts were recorded for this clonotype. V gene TRBV4-3 combines with J gene TRBJ1-2, with D unresolved. The V and J ends lost 1 base and 4 bases respectively, with 7 bases between them. The V gene's germline CDR1 is LGHNA and CDR2 YSLEER. The CDR3 spans 13 residues. CDR3 nucleotide sequence: TGCGCCAGCAGCCAAGGTCCGGGCTATGGCTACACCTTC. Protein product: CASSQGPGYGYTF.

The chain has TRBV7-3 and TRBJ2-7; tentatively, D is TRBD1 (6 bases). The CDR3 sequence is 14 residues long. CDR1 is SGHTA, CDR2 FQGTGA, per germline. For the CDR3, the DNA is TGTGCCAGCAGCGAGCAGGGGAATGTCGCCGTCCAGTTCGTC. Translated, it gives CASSEQGNVAVQFV.

As to this clonotype: At one end, the junction sequence differs from germline, possibly due to a read error. This chain uses TRBV2 with TRBJ1-2; possibly TRBD1 for D (5 bases). From germline, CDR1 is SNHLY and CDR2 FYNNEI. This CDR3 region has 14 residues. CDR3 nucleotide sequence: TGTGCCAGCAGTTTGGGGCGTAACGACTATGACTACACCTTC. Translated: CASSLGRNDYDYTF.

As regards this clonotype: This sequence may be a read error, since a much larger clone differs from it by one base. This chain uses TRBV11-1 with TRBJ1-3; D gene unclear. Germline-derived CDR1 and CDR2 are SGHAT and FQDESV (reference sequence). V shed 2 bases and J shed 3 bases, with 8 bases lying between them. CDR3 length: 14 residues. The CDR3 here is CASSLRGIGNTIYF. The CDR3 DNA reads TGTGCCAGCAGCTTACGCGGTATTGGAAACACCATATATTTT.

This clonotype was picked up a small number of times. Just one base apart from a much larger clone, this may be a read error. The chain combines TRBV7-2 with TRBJ2-7, with 7 bases identical to TRBD1. This CDR3 has 14 residues. CDR1 is SGHTA, CDR2 FQGNSA, per germline. V gave up 5 bases and J gave up 3 bases; unmatched junction bases: 7. CDR3 loop: CTSSRWDRNYEQYF. Here the CDR3 DNA reads TGTACCAGCAGCCGATGGGACAGAAACTACGAGCAGTACTTC. Together with reference TRBV7-2 and TRBJ2-7, the CDR3 gives the full variable domain: GAGVSQSPSNKVTEKGKDVELRCDPISGHTALYWYRQSLGQGLEFLIYFQGNSAPDKSGLPSDRFSAERTGGSVSTLTIQRTQQEDSAVYLCTSSRWDRNYEQYFGPGTRLTVT.

This chain links TRBV9 with TRBJ1-2, with a tentative D call TRBD1 (5 bases). V lost 3 bases and J 6 bases, leaving 15 bases between the germline ends. This CDR3 has 14 amino acids. In germline, CDR1 is SGDLS, CDR2 YYNGEE. CDR3 residues: CASSAWTPRDGYTF. DNA for the CDR3: TGTGCCAGCAGCGCTTGGACACCCCGGGATGGCTACACCTTC.

Turning to this clonotype: One junction end does not reproduce the germline sequence, and a read error may be involved. This chain joins TRBV5-4 and TRBJ1-6, with D possibly TRBD1 on 5 matching bases. The germline CDR1 and CDR2 sequences are SGHNT and YYREEE (reference sequence). The CDR3 has 11 amino acids. CDR3 amino acids: CASSDSPAGSF. The CDR3 DNA is TGTGCCAGCAGCGATTCACCGGCAGGGAGTTTT.

This CDR3 is CASSQRLALGRDREQYF. The CDR3 DNA is TGTGCCAGCAGCCAAAGACTAGCTCTAGGCCGGGACCGGGAGCAGTACTTC. The chain employs TRBV5-6 and TRBJ2-5, with 7 bases fitting TRBD2. The germline gives CDR1 SGHDT, CDR2 YYEEEE. V dropped 4 bases and J dropped 11; count of bases not matched to a gene: 23. The CDR3 is 17 amino acids.

The chain has TRBV9 and TRBJ1-2; 8 nucleotides line up with TRBD1. The CDR3 runs to 13 residues. Trimming at V came to 4 bases and at J to 6 bases, leaving 5 bases not matched to a gene. In germline, CDR1 is SGDLS, CDR2 YYNGEE. The CDR3 protein is CASSLQGDNGYTF. DNA of the CDR3: TGTGCCAGCAGCTTACAGGGGGACAATGGCTACACCTTC.

The chain combines TRBV12-3 or TRBV12-4 with TRBJ1-2, with D hard to call. The CDR3 runs 13 residues. Here the CDR3 reads CANYVATTGGYTF. CDR3 nucleotide sequence: TGTGCTAACTACGTAGCTACGACGGGTGGCTACACCTTC.